This TCR beta chain was documented in a study of early T cells in non-severe SARS-CoV-2 infection. Whole-study context: Sequencing used unsorted whole-blood bulk RNA, so chains lack pairing.

The TCR library protocol attached unique molecular identifiers to the individual cDNA molecules. TCRdb recomputed calls from the 5' RACE reads with MiXCR, one row per CDR3 protein. Altogether 70,000 to 95,000 distinct CDR3 sequences are present, about 15% being singletons, with the ten largest covering 0.45% to 0.75%. V lost 1 base and J lost 4; bases outside the gene matches: 0. Germline values: CDR1 SQVTM, CDR2 ANQGSEA. This CDR3 is 12 amino acids long. The rearrangement links TRBV29-1 to TRBJ2-5, with 7 positions matching TRBD1. The TCR comes from an adult who was a healthcare worker with PCR-confirmed SARS-CoV-2 infection or an uninfected control (not recorded which). Source material: whole blood. CDR3 in amino acids: CSVEAGGETQYF. The CDR3 DNA sequence: TGCAGCGTTGAAGCAGGGGGAGAGACCCAGTACTTC.